The rows below give T cell receptor beta chains drawn from one sample of a study of T-cell reconstitution after alpha-beta-depleted transplantation in children. One entry per CDR3 protein results from TCRdb running MiXCR on the PCR reads. The top ten hold 20% to 30% of the sample, which has under 300,000 distinct CDR3 sequences, around a tenth seen once. The sample consisted of peripheral blood, taken 180 days after TCRalphabeta/CD19-depleted stem cell transplant. The receptor source for this set is a male patient aged 2-15 years who had a stem cell transplant for chronic granulomatous disease, so the T cells may come from the graft donor. Each CDR3 is given with its conserved first and last residue. The D gene is left open where the match is weak. Rows give clone size only sometimes, using once, few, many, or a class for an expanded clone.

TRBV7-9	TRBJ1-1	-	many	TGTGCCAGCAGCTTAGATCAGGGGAGGGATACTGAAGCTTTCTTT	CASSLDQGRDTEAFF
TRBV27	TRBJ2-1	TRBD2	many	TGTGCCAGCAGACTGACTAGCGGGATACCTTTTGGCTACAATGAGCAGTTCTTC	CASRLTSGIPFGYNEQFF
TRBV6-2/TRBV6-3	TRBJ1-2	-	few	TGTGCCAGCAGTACAGGGAACTATGGCTACACCTTC	CASSTGNYGYTF
TRBV12-5	TRBJ2-7	TRBD1	many	TGTGCTAGTGGTTTGGCGACCCCCCCGGGACAGGGGGCCCCCTCCTACGAGCAGTACTTC	CASGLATPPGQGAPSYEQYF
TRBV21-1	TRBJ2-5	-	many	-	CASSKVGQGAPETQYF
TRBV11-1	TRBJ2-5	TRBD1	-	TGTGCCAGCAGCTTCCCCCAGGGGGAAGAGACCCAGTACTTC	CASSFPQGEETQYF
TRBV5-1	TRBJ2-5	-	many	TGCGCCAGCAGCTTGGGGTGGCAGTTACTAGAGACCCAGTACTTC	CASSLGWQLLETQYF
TRBV20-1	TRBJ2-1	TRBD2	few	TGCAGTGCGCAACTAGCGGGAGGTCTAAATGAGCAGTTCTTC	CSAQLAGGLNEQFF
TRBV4-3	TRBJ2-2	-	many	TGCGCCAGCAGCCATCTCCTAGCGCCCAACACCGGGGAGCTGTTTTTT	CASSHLLAPNTGELFF
TRBV5-1	TRBJ1-6	-	many	TGCGCCAGCAGCTTGTACGATGGGCGGATGGGAACCCTCCACTTT	CASSLYDGRMGTLHF
TRBV30	TRBJ1-5	-	-	TGTGCCTGGATGCATCAGGATGCAGTAGGTCAGCCCCAGCATTTT	CAWMHQDAVGQPQHF
TRBV5-6	TRBJ2-4	-	many	TGTGCCAGCAGCTTGAGTGGGGCCAAAAACATTCAGTACTTC	CASSLSGAKNIQYF
TRBV5-1	TRBJ2-7	TRBD2	many	TGCGCCAGCAGCTTGGCTGGGGCCGGGACTAGCGGTACCTACGAGCAGTACTTC	CASSLAGAGTSGTYEQYF
TRBV7-3	TRBJ2-3	-	many	TGTGCCAGCAGCTTAAATCCTGCTCGCACAGATACGCAGTATTTT	CASSLNPARTDTQYF
TRBV20-1	TRBJ2-7	-	many	TGCAGTGCTAGAGATGCCCCCGGTTGGGGATCCTACGAGCAGTACTTC	CSARDAPGWGSYEQYF
TRBV11-1	TRBJ1-6	-	many	TGTGCCAGCAGCTTAAAGGTCGTTCGGGACGGGGGCAATTCACCCCTCCACTTT	CASSLKVVRDGGNSPLHF
TRBV4-1	TRBJ1-5	-	many	TGCGCCAGCAGCCCTGTCGGGGTTAGCAATCAGCCCCAGCATTTT	CASSPVGVSNQPQHF
TRBV3-1	TRBJ2-3	-	many	TGTGCCAGCAGCCATGGGGCAGGGACGCAGTATTTT	CASSHGAGTQYF
TRBV5-1	TRBJ2-1	TRBD2	many	TGCGCCAGCAGCCGATTTAGCGGGAGGGCCATAGTTGAGCAGTTCTTC	CASSRFSGRAIVEQFF
TRBV5-5	TRBJ1-6	TRBD1	many	TGTGCCAGCAGCCTATGGACAGGGGAATTGAATAATTCACCCCTCCACTTT	CASSLWTGELNNSPLHF
TRBV12-3/TRBV12-4	TRBJ2-2	-	once	TGTGCCAGCATCGCGGGACCGATGACTATCGGGGAGCTGTTTTTT	CASIAGPMTIGELFF
TRBV20-1	TRBJ2-5	TRBD1	many	TGCAGTGCTAGAGCTGTGAGACAGGGCCCGGAGGAGACCCAGTACTTC	CSARAVRQGPEETQYF
TRBV5-1	TRBJ2-7	TRBD1	many	TGCGCCAGCAAGCACGCCCCCGGGACAGATTACGAGCAGTACTTC	CASKHAPGTDYEQYF
TRBV12-3/TRBV12-4	TRBJ2-7	TRBD2	many	TGTGCCAGCAGTCCCAAAGGACTAGCGGGAGTGTACTACGAGCAGTACTTC	CASSPKGLAGVYYEQYF
TRBV29-1	TRBJ2-7	-	many	TGCAGCGTTGGACAGAGTCCTTACGAGCAGTACTTC	CSVGQSPYEQYF
TRBV5-5	TRBJ2-3	TRBD2	many	TGTGCCAGCAGCTTGCTAGCGGGGAGAGAAGATACGCAGTATTTT	CASSLLAGREDTQYF
TRBV21-1	TRBJ2-7	-	many	TGTGCCAGCAGAAAGTCCGGACAGTTAGATAAGAAAAACTACGAGCAGTACTTC	CASRKSGQLDKKNYEQYF
TRBV7-2	TRBJ2-1	-	many	TGTGCCAGCAGCTTAGACGCAGGGAACCTTTACAATGAGCAGTTCTTC	CASSLDAGNLYNEQFF
TRBV20-1	TRBJ2-1	-	many	TGCAGTGCTAGGGGTAGCGTTCTTTACAATGAGCAGTTCTTC	CSARGSVLYNEQFF
TRBV29-1	TRBJ2-6	-	many	TGCAGTGTCCACGACTTCTCTGGGGCCAACGTCCTGACTTTC	CSVHDFSGANVLTF
TRBV4-2	TRBJ2-3	TRBD2	many	TGTGCCAGCAGCCAAGAACTAGCGGGGGAGTCAGATACGCAGTATTTT	CASSQELAGESDTQYF
TRBV18	TRBJ1-1	TRBD1	many	TGTGCCAGCTCACCCAGCGACTTGGACAGGGAGACTGAAGCTTTCTTT	CASSPSDLDRETEAFF
TRBV5-6	TRBJ1-1	TRBD1	many	TGTGCCAGCAACATAAGGAAGACAGGGGAGAGCACTGAAGCTTTCTTT	CASNIRKTGESTEAFF
TRBV10-2	TRBJ2-2	-	many	TGCGCCAGCAGTACACTGACAGACACCGGGGAGCTGTTTTTT	CASSTLTDTGELFF
TRBV3-1	TRBJ2-1	-	many	TGTGCCAGCAGCCAGGGTAATGAGCAGTTCTTC	CASSQGNEQFF
TRBV10-2	TRBJ2-1	TRBD2	many	TGCGCCAGCAGTCCGAGACTAGCGGGAGCTTTTGAGCAGTTCTTC	CASSPRLAGAFEQFF
TRBV28	TRBJ1-4	-	few	TGTGCCAGCAGAAACCCAAGCCGGCGATCAACTAATGAAAAACTGTTTTTT	CASRNPSRRSTNEKLFF
TRBV18	TRBJ2-6	-	many	TGTGCCAGCTCACCCCTCCAGGGGACTGGGGCCAACGTCCTGACTTTC	CASSPLQGTGANVLTF
TRBV12-3/TRBV12-4	TRBJ2-3	-	many	TGTGCCAGCAGTCCACGAAACAGACCAGGCACAGATACGCAGTATTTT	CASSPRNRPGTDTQYF
TRBV9	TRBJ2-3	-	many	TGTGCCAGCAGCGTAGGGACAGGCACAGATACGCAGTATTTT	CASSVGTGTDTQYF
TRBV29-1	TRBJ2-3	-	many	TGCAGCTCCCTCGGCTGGACCCCCACAGATACGCAGTATTTT	CSSLGWTPTDTQYF
TRBV20-1	TRBJ2-1	TRBD2	many	TGCAGTGCTAGAGAGGGGGGGAAGAGCTCCTACAATGAGCAGTTCTTC	CSAREGGKSSYNEQFF
TRBV5-1	TRBJ2-4	TRBD2	many	TGCGCCAGCAGCTTGGGAAGCGGGAAGGGAAAAAACATTCAGTACTTC	CASSLGSGKGKNIQYF
TRBV12-3/TRBV12-4	TRBJ2-2	TRBD1	many	TGTGCCAGCGTACTAACCGGGACAGGGGTCAACACCGGGGAGCTGTTTTTT	CASVLTGTGVNTGELFF
TRBV20-1	TRBJ2-1	TRBD2	many	TGCAGTGCTAAACCCCCGGGACTAGAGCAGTTCTTC	CSAKPPGLEQFF
TRBV6-1	TRBJ1-2	TRBD1	many	TGTGCCAGCAGTAGCTCAGGGACAGGGCGAGGCTACACCTTC	CASSSSGTGRGYTF
TRBV12-3/TRBV12-4	TRBJ1-2	TRBD1	many	TGTGCCAGCAGTATGCCGGGACAGGGGAACTATGGCTACACCTTC	CASSMPGQGNYGYTF
TRBV28	TRBJ1-6	-	-	TGTGCCAGCAGTTCCCGAGGAGGCGGGGGTAGATCACCCCTCCACTTT	CASSSRGGGGRSPLHF
TRBV7-2	TRBJ2-2	TRBD1	few	TGTGCCAGCAGCCCGGGACAGAGGAACACCGGGGAGCTGTTTTTT	CASSPGQRNTGELFF
TRBV19	TRBJ1-5	-	many	TGTGCCAGTAGTTGGTCTGCAGCCGGCAATCAGCCCCAGCATTTT	CASSWSAAGNQPQHF
TRBV5-1	TRBJ2-5	TRBD1	many	TGCGCCAGCAGCTTGGAGTGGACAGGGCAAGAGACCCAGTACTTC	CASSLEWTGQETQYF
TRBV20-1	TRBJ1-5	-	many	TGCAGTGCTTCCAGGAGTACAGGGAAAGGACAGCCCCAGCATTTT	CSASRSTGKGQPQHF
TRBV20-1	TRBJ2-7	-	many	TGCAGTGCTAGAGATCGGCTAGCCGGGACCTACGAGCAGTACTTC	CSARDRLAGTYEQYF
TRBV6-1	TRBJ1-2	TRBD1	many	TGTGCCAGCAGTGCACCTACAGGGGTGAGGGGCTACACCTTC	CASSAPTGVRGYTF
TRBV15	TRBJ2-1	-	many	TGTGCCACCAGCAGAGATATGAATTGGTTCTTC	CATSRDMNWFF
TRBV20-1	TRBJ2-7	-	many	TGCAGTGCTAGTCGCGGGGCCTACGAGCAGTACTTC	CSASRGAYEQYF
TRBV14	TRBJ1-1	-	-	TGTGCCAGCAGCCAAGGGTTCACTGAAGCTTTCTTT	CASSQGFTEAFF
TRBV11-3	TRBJ2-3	TRBD2	-	TGTGCCAGCAGCTTAGGGACTAGGGACACAGATACGCAGTATTTT	CASSLGTRDTDTQYF
TRBV15	TRBJ2-2	-	many	TGTGCCACCAGCAGAGATAGGTCGGTGTGGCAAAACACCGGGGAGCTGTTTTTT	CATSRDRSVWQNTGELFF
TRBV6-7	TRBJ2-7	-	-	TGTGCCAGCACTTACTCGGTACGGGAGAACATCTACGAGCAGTACTTC	CASTYSVRENIYEQYF